This entry lists 20 T cell receptor beta chains sequenced from one sample in a study of T cell changes during pregnancy in multiple sclerosis. Data came from immunoSEQ multiplex PCR; TCRdb stores just in-frame clones and leaves some out. The profile shows about 35,000 clones, 90% of them singletons. Sequences were derived from peripheral blood, sampled in the third trimester of pregnancy. The receptors originated from a female donor in good health, enrolled as a control in a pregnancy study.

The DNA for the CDR3 is TGTGCCAGCAGTTATCAACAGGAGAACACTGAAGCTTTCTTT. Protein: CASSYQQENTEAFF. The rearrangement uses TRBV6-6 and TRBJ1-1, with D possibly being TRBD1 (5 bases). Germline loops: CDR1 MNHNY, CDR2 SVGAGI (reference sequence). The CDR3 consists of 14 residues. Trimming shortened V by 3 bases and J by 1 base, and 9 bases separated the two germline ends.

The chain uses TRBV7-3 and TRBJ2-1; 12 positions agree with TRBD2. The CDR3 contains 15 residues. The J segment lost 8 bases and the V segment lost 2 bases, leaving 4 bases of the junction unmatched. In germline, CDR1 is SGHTA, CDR2 FQGTGA. CDR3 DNA: TGTGCCAGCAGCTTAGGACTAGCGGGATTAGATGAGCAGTTCTTC. Its translation: CASSLGLAGLDEQFF.

The chain uses TRBV9 and TRBJ2-7; D not resolved. Trimming took 3 bases from V and 4 from J, leaving 20 bases between them. CDR1 and CDR2 (germline): SGDLS, YYNGEE. The CDR3 loop spans 16 amino acids. CDR3 protein: CASSGTNNGVLYEQYF. CDR3 DNA sequence: TGTGCCAGCAGCGGTACCAACAACGGAGTCCTTTACGAGCAGTACTTC. Based on the CDR3 plus reference TRBV9 and TRBJ2-7, the full variable domain is DSGVTQTPKHLITATGQRVTLRCSPRSGDLSVYWYQQSLDQGLQFLIQYYNGEERAKGNILERFSAQQFPDLHSELNLSSLELGDSALYFCASSGTNNGVLYEQYFGPGTRLTVT.

This clone is deemed medium-sized. V and J are TRBV9 and TRBJ2-1; 8 positions agree with TRBD2. This CDR3 spans 16 amino acids. CDR1 is SGDLS and CDR2 is YYNGEE in the germline V gene. V dropped 4 bases and J dropped 5; count of bases not matched to a gene: 11. The CDR3 is CASSITLQRGNNEQFF. The CDR3 DNA follows: TGTGCCAGCAGCATTACCCTCCAGCGGGGGAACAATGAGCAGTTCTTC.

The chain uses TRBV7-2 and TRBJ2-7; D gene uncertain. V dropped 2 bases and J dropped 0 bases, with 8 bases sitting between them. Germline-derived CDR1 and CDR2 are SGHTA and FQGNSA. CDR3 size: 14 residues. CDR3 sequence: CASSLKSSSYEQYF. CDR3 in DNA: TGTGCCAGCAGCTTAAAATCGAGCTCCTACGAGCAGTACTTC.

The chain recombines TRBV30 with TRBJ1-2, with TRBD1 matching 7 bases. Germline CDR1 and CDR2: GTSNPN and SVGIG (reference sequence). Losses at the gene ends were 1 base for V and 6 bases for J; bases not matched to a gene: 2. This CDR3 contains 12 residues. CDR3 residues: CAWSEGAHGYTF. In DNA form, the CDR3 reads TGTGCCTGGAGTGAGGGGGCTCATGGCTACACCTTC. The whole variable domain, filled in from reference TRBV30 and TRBJ1-2, reads SQTIHQWPATLVQPVGSPLSLECTVEGTSNPNLYWYRQAAGRGLQLLFYSVGIGQISSEVPQNLSASRPQDRQFILSSKKLLLSDSGFYLCAWSEGAHGYTFGSGTRLTVV.

The V and J genes are TRBV9 and TRBJ2-1; 11 bases agree with TRBD2. Germline V gives CDR1 SGDLS, CDR2 YYNGEE. The CDR3 extends over 16 amino acids. V lost 2 bases, J lost 5 bases, and 6 bases stayed unmatched. CDR3 residues: CASSVLAGGGHNEQFF. The CDR3, as DNA: TGTGCCAGCAGCGTTCTAGCGGGAGGAGGCCACAATGAGCAGTTCTTC.

The chain combines TRBV12-5 with TRBJ1-5; D is ambiguous. This CDR3 comprises 14 residues. The ends were cut back, 0 bases at V and 6 bases at J, with 9 bases in the middle. CDR1 LGHNT and CDR2 FRNRAP come from the germline V gene. CDR3 loop: CASGLVSGSQPQHF. The DNA of the CDR3 is TGTGCTAGTGGTTTGGTAAGCGGGAGTCAGCCCCAGCATTTT.

This clone was picked up a small number of times. The chain has TRBV5-1 and TRBJ1-1; TRBD1 agrees at 8 bases. This CDR3 is built from 14 residues. Germline V gives CDR1 SGHRS, CDR2 YFSETQ. Trimming cost V 4 bases and J 4 bases; bases outside gene matches: 6. The CDR3 here is CASSTQGEGTEAFF. DNA for the CDR3: TGCGCCAGCAGCACACAGGGGGAAGGCACTGAAGCTTTCTTT. Full variable domain (outside the CDR3, taken from reference TRBV5-1 and TRBJ1-1): KAGVTQTPRYLIKTRGQQVTLSCSPISGHRSVSWYQQTPGQGLQFLFEYFSETQRNKGNFPGRFSGRQFSNSRSEMNVSTLELGDSALYLCASSTQGEGTEAFFGQGTRLTVV.

V and J are TRBV18 and TRBJ1-1; 7 bases line up with TRBD1. CDR1 is KGHSH, CDR2 LQKENI, per germline. The CDR3 runs to 14 residues. Losses at the gene ends were 4 bases for V and 5 bases for J; bases not matched to a gene: 7. The CDR3 bases are TGTGCCAGCTCACGGGACAGTGGTACAACTGAAGCTTTCTTT. As protein: CASSRDSGTTEAFF.

The chain uses TRBV2 and TRBJ2-1; TRBD2 aligns across 13 bases. There are 14 residues in the CDR3. V shed 7 bases and J 8 bases; nucleotides not matched to a gene: 5. From germline, CDR1 is SNHLY and CDR2 FYNNEI. CDR3 bases: TGTGCCAGCATCTCCGGACTAGCGGGAGATGAGCAGTTCTTC. Translated: CASISGLAGDEQFF.

This chain links TRBV5-1 with TRBJ2-1; 9 bases map to TRBD2. Germline CDR1 SGHRS, CDR2 YFSETQ. The CDR3 extends over 14 amino acids. With 0 bases clipped from V and 10 bases from J, the junction kept 5 bases outside the gene matches. CDR3 amino acids: CASSLDSGLAEQFF. CDR3 bases: TGCGCCAGCAGCTTGGACAGTGGACTAGCGGAGCAGTTCTTC.

V gene TRBV7-9 combines with J gene TRBJ1-2; D not certain. Germline V CDR1 and CDR2: SEHNR, FQNEAQ (reference sequence). This CDR3 is 11 amino acids long. V gave up 5 bases and J gave up 4 bases, with 5 bases separating them. The CDR3 loop reads CASSQAYGYTF. In DNA, the CDR3 is TGTGCCAGCAGCCAGGCCTATGGCTACACCTTC.

The V and J genes are TRBV28 and TRBJ2-7; D might be TRBD2 (5 bases). Trimming removed 6 bases from V and 7 bases from J, with 10 bases in between. Germline V lookup: CDR1 MDHEN, CDR2 SYDVKM. The CDR3 spans 11 residues. In nucleotides, the CDR3 is TGTGCCAGCAGCCTCGGAGGTGAGCAGTACTTC. Its translation is CASSLGGEQYF.

This clone was observed a handful of times. The chain employs TRBV28 and TRBJ2-5; D might be TRBD2 (5 bases). The germline V gene has CDR1 MDHEN and CDR2 SYDVKM. V was shortened by 5 bases and J by 5 bases, with 18 bases between the two germline ends. There are 15 residues in the CDR3. This CDR3 reads CASSRLGLGEETQYF. CDR3 coding DNA: TGTGCCAGCAGTAGGCTTGGACTCGGGGAGGAGACCCAGTACTTC.

The V gene is TRBV9, the J gene TRBJ1-2; maybe TRBD1 (5 bases). CDR3 size: 16 residues. V was pared by 4 bases and J by 2 bases, with 18 bases between. The germline gives CDR1 SGDLS, CDR2 YYNGEE. CDR3 nucleotide sequence: TGTGCCAGCAGCCCCCAGGGCGGGGACGAAAACTATGGCTACACCTTC. Residues: CASSPQGGDENYGYTF. The complete variable domain, with remaining parts taken from reference TRBV9 and TRBJ1-2, reads DSGVTQTPKHLITATGQRVTLRCSPRSGDLSVYWYQQSLDQGLQFLIQYYNGEERAKGNILERFSAQQFPDLHSELNLSSLELGDSALYFCASSPQGGDENYGYTFGSGTRLTVV.

The rearrangement links TRBV7-8 to TRBJ1-4; 9 positions agree with TRBD1. Per germline, CDR1 SGHVS and CDR2 FQNEAQ. Trimming took 5 bases from V and 8 from J; bases not matched to a gene: 6. The CDR3 consists of 14 residues. This CDR3 is CASSPRDRAEKLFF. Here the CDR3 DNA reads TGTGCCAGCAGCCCCCGGGACAGGGCCGAAAAACTGTTTTTT.

This chain joins TRBV9 and TRBJ2-1; 9 positions match TRBD2. CDR1 is SGDLS and CDR2 is YYNGEE in the germline V gene. With V trimmed by 4 bases and J by 6 bases, 11 bases remained unmatched. The CDR3 is 16 residues long. The DNA for the CDR3 is TGTGCCAGCAGCCCGGGGATAGCGGGAGCTCCCAATGAGCAGTTCTTC. Amino acid sequence: CASSPGIAGAPNEQFF.

The chain is built from TRBV6-6 and TRBJ1-1, with no clear D. Germline V gives CDR1 MNHNY, CDR2 SVGAGI (reference sequence). V was pared by 2 bases and J by 5 bases, with 9 bases between. The CDR3 spans 13 residues. CDR3 bases: TGTGCCAGCAGTTACGACGAGGGTACTGAAGCTTTCTTT. It encodes CASSYDEGTEAFF.

This chain joins TRBV2 and TRBJ2-3, with 7 bases matching TRBD1. Germline CDR1 and CDR2: SNHLY and FYNNEI. CDR3 length: 16 amino acids. Trimming at V came to 5 bases and at J to 0 bases, leaving 8 bases not matched to a gene. The CDR3 coding sequence is TGTGCCAGCAGTCGGACAGGCGGCTTTAGCACAGATACGCAGTATTTT. Its protein product is CASSRTGGFSTDTQYF.